Listed below are T cell receptor beta chains from one sample, sequenced in a study of regulatory T cells in long-lasting Graves disease. TCRdb itself ran the multiplex PCR reads through MiXCR, one entry per CDR3 protein. The sample carries under 300,000 distinct CDR3 sequences, roughly 21% recorded once. The starting material was peripheral blood mononuclear cells (PBMCs), obtained at new diagnosis, from a patient treated with antithyroid drugs. Source of these receptors: a female donor with Graves disease. CDR3s include the opening cysteine and the closing phenylalanine or tryptophan. The order of the fields is V gene, D gene, J gene, clone size, CDR3 DNA, CDR3 protein. A D gene is named only where the DNA matches it firmly. Clone size is given for some rows only: seen once, a few or many times, or a class if the clone is expanded.

V gene: TRBV6-2/TRBV6-3; D gene: TRBD1; J gene: TRBJ1-5; clone size: NA; CDR3 DNA: TGTGCCAGCAGTTACGGGACAGGGCTTCAGCCCCAGCATTTT; CDR3 protein: CASSYGTGLQPQHF
V gene: TRBV19; D gene: NA; J gene: TRBJ1-6; clone size: few; CDR3 DNA: TGTGCCAGTAGTATAGGGGGGGTAGAATCACCCCTCCACTTT; CDR3 protein: CASSIGGVESPLHF
V gene: TRBV28; D gene: TRBD2; J gene: TRBJ2-7; clone size: once; CDR3 DNA: TGTGCCAGCAAATACGGGGGGGCTACGGGGTACGAGCAGTACTTC; CDR3 protein: CASKYGGATGYEQYF
V gene: TRBV11-2; D gene: NA; J gene: TRBJ2-7; clone size: many; CDR3 DNA: TGTGCCAGCAGCTTATCCATGACAGGCCCCTACGAGCAGTACTTC; CDR3 protein: CASSLSMTGPYEQYF
V gene: TRBV20-1; D gene: TRBD1; J gene: TRBJ1-2; clone size: many; CDR3 DNA: TGCAGTGCTAGAGACATCCAACAGGGGAAGGTGGCTTATGGCTACACCTTC; CDR3 protein: CSARDIQQGKVAYGYTF
V gene: TRBV7-6; D gene: NA; J gene: TRBJ2-7; clone size: many; CDR3 DNA: TGTGCCAGCAGCTTAGCCGAGGATGCCTACGAGCAGTACTTC; CDR3 protein: CASSLAEDAYEQYF
V gene: TRBV7-9; D gene: TRBD1; J gene: TRBJ1-3; clone size: many; CDR3 DNA: TGTGCCAGCATCCCTGGATTCGGACAGGGCGCAGGAAACACCATATATTTT; CDR3 protein: CASIPGFGQGAGNTIYF
V gene: TRBV7-9; D gene: NA; J gene: TRBJ2-7; clone size: many; CDR3 DNA: TGTGCCAGCAGGCCCGGCCGGGGTCGAATGGAGCAGTACTTC; CDR3 protein: CASRPGRGRMEQYF
V gene: TRBV10-3; D gene: NA; J gene: TRBJ1-5; clone size: NA; CDR3 DNA: TGTGCCAGCGGTGAGGTGCCGGATGGAGGTAGCAATCAGCCCCAGCATTTT; CDR3 protein: CASGEVPDGGSNQPQHF
V gene: TRBV29-1; D gene: NA; J gene: TRBJ2-2; clone size: many; CDR3 DNA: TGCAGCGCTTCACCGGGACGCGGGATCACCGGGGAGCTGTTTTTT; CDR3 protein: CSASPGRGITGELFF
V gene: TRBV7-9; D gene: NA; J gene: TRBJ1-6; clone size: few; CDR3 DNA: TGTGCCAGCAGCTTAGCGGCTCGGGGGTCACCCCTCCACTTT; CDR3 protein: CASSLAARGSPLHF
V gene: TRBV3-1; D gene: TRBD1; J gene: TRBJ1-6; clone size: many; CDR3 DNA: TGTGCCAGCAGCCCCCGGACAGGGCAGCTCAGGAGTAATTCACCCCTCCACTTT; CDR3 protein: CASSPRTGQLRSNSPLHF
V gene: TRBV10-3; D gene: NA; J gene: TRBJ1-6; clone size: many; CDR3 DNA: TGTGCCATCAGTGAGTCGAGGGATTCACCCCTCCACTTT; CDR3 protein: CAISESRDSPLHF
V gene: TRBV7-3; D gene: NA; J gene: TRBJ2-2; clone size: few; CDR3 DNA: TGTGCCAGCAGCTTAAATTCCGGACAAAACACCGGGGAGCTGTTTTTT; CDR3 protein: CASSLNSGQNTGELFF
V gene: TRBV28; D gene: NA; J gene: TRBJ1-3; clone size: many; CDR3 DNA: TGTGCCAGCAGTACCCCCGGGGCAGGGACTGGAAACACCATATATTTT; CDR3 protein: CASSTPGAGTGNTIYF
V gene: TRBV7-3; D gene: NA; J gene: TRBJ2-1; clone size: medium-sized; CDR3 DNA: TGTGCCAGCAGCCCGCGTCAGGGCGACAATGAGCAGTTCTTC; CDR3 protein: CASSPRQGDNEQFF
V gene: TRBV30; D gene: NA; J gene: TRBJ1-3; clone size: many; CDR3 DNA: TGTGCCTGGAGTCAATCGTTCTGGAGGGACACCATATATTTT; CDR3 protein: CAWSQSFWRDTIYF
V gene: TRBV7-9; D gene: NA; J gene: TRBJ2-3; clone size: many; CDR3 DNA: TGTGCCAGCAGCTTAGCTCAGGGGGGTACGCAGTATTTT; CDR3 protein: CASSLAQGGTQYF
V gene: TRBV11-3; D gene: NA; J gene: TRBJ2-1; clone size: many; CDR3 DNA: TGTGCCAGCAGCTTGATGATAGGCAATGAGCAGTTCTTC; CDR3 protein: CASSLMIGNEQFF
V gene: TRBV24-1; D gene: TRBD2; J gene: TRBJ2-2; clone size: many; CDR3 DNA: TGTGCCACCAGTGATCCTGTAGCGGGAGCCTCCACCGGGGAGCTGTTTTTT; CDR3 protein: CATSDPVAGASTGELFF
V gene: TRBV18; D gene: TRBD1; J gene: TRBJ1-2; clone size: many; CDR3 DNA: TGTGCCAGCAGCCCAGGGGGCGACTATGGCTACACCTTC; CDR3 protein: CASSPGGDYGYTF
V gene: TRBV5-4; D gene: TRBD2; J gene: TRBJ2-5; clone size: few; CDR3 DNA: TGTGCCAGCAGCTTGGAGGGGACTAGCGGGCAAGAGACCCAGTACTTC; CDR3 protein: CASSLEGTSGQETQYF
V gene: TRBV6-1; D gene: NA; J gene: TRBJ1-4; clone size: many; CDR3 DNA: TGTGCCAGCAGTGAACTGGACGGGACTAATGAAAAACTGTTTTTT; CDR3 protein: CASSELDGTNEKLFF
V gene: TRBV28; D gene: TRBD2; J gene: TRBJ2-7; clone size: many; CDR3 DNA: TGTGCCAGCAGTTTATTTATAGCGGGGGTGCACTACGAGCAGTACTTC; CDR3 protein: CASSLFIAGVHYEQYF
V gene: TRBV4-2; D gene: NA; J gene: TRBJ2-3; clone size: NA; CDR3 DNA: TGTGCCAGCAGCCAAGAAGGTCCTCCTAGCACAGATACGCAGTATTTT; CDR3 protein: CASSQEGPPSTDTQYF
V gene: TRBV29-1; D gene: NA; J gene: TRBJ1-1; clone size: many; CDR3 DNA: TGCAGCGGATACACCCCGGGCCTGAACACTGAAGCTTTCTTT; CDR3 protein: CSGYTPGLNTEAFF
V gene: TRBV12-3/TRBV12-4; D gene: NA; J gene: TRBJ2-1; clone size: many; CDR3 DNA: TGTGCCAGCAGGGTGGGGACCTACAATGAGCAGTTCTTC; CDR3 protein: CASRVGTYNEQFF
V gene: TRBV15; D gene: NA; J gene: TRBJ2-7; clone size: many; CDR3 DNA: TGTGCCACCAGCAGAGATTACAGGACAGTCTCCTACGAGCAGTACTTC; CDR3 protein: CATSRDYRTVSYEQYF
V gene: TRBV20-1; D gene: TRBD2; J gene: TRBJ2-1; clone size: once; CDR3 DNA: TGCAGTGCTAGAGTCCTAGCGGGAGGGCCGATGGATGAGCAGTCCTTC; CDR3 protein: CSARVLAGGPMDEQSF
V gene: TRBV15; D gene: NA; J gene: TRBJ1-1; clone size: NA; CDR3 DNA: TGTGCCACCAGGGCACAGGGTTCCACTGAAGCTTTCTTT; CDR3 protein: CATRAQGSTEAFF
V gene: TRBV2; D gene: NA; J gene: TRBJ2-6; clone size: many; CDR3 DNA: TGCGCCAGCAGCCGGGGGCACTCTGGGGCCAACGTCCTGACTTTC; CDR3 protein: CASSRGHSGANVLTF
V gene: TRBV27; D gene: NA; J gene: TRBJ2-3; clone size: NA; CDR3 DNA: TGTGCCAGCAGCGGAGGGGGCGGAGATACGCAGTATTTT; CDR3 protein: CASSGGGGDTQYF
V gene: TRBV12-3/TRBV12-4; D gene: NA; J gene: TRBJ1-1; clone size: many; CDR3 DNA: TGTGCCAGCAGTGAAGACCATAATTGGGGCACTGAAGCTTTCTTT; CDR3 protein: CASSEDHNWGTEAFF
V gene: TRBV14; D gene: TRBD2; J gene: TRBJ2-1; clone size: many; CDR3 DNA: TGTGCCAGCAGCCAAGAACCCAGCGGGAGAATCGTGAATGAGCAGTTCTTC; CDR3 protein: CASSQEPSGRIVNEQFF
V gene: TRBV15; D gene: TRBD1; J gene: TRBJ2-4; clone size: NA; CDR3 DNA: TGTGCCACCAGCAGAGCTCGGACAGGGGTACGAGGGAACATTCAGTACTTC; CDR3 protein: CATSRARTGVRGNIQYF
V gene: TRBV2; D gene: TRBD1; J gene: TRBJ2-3; clone size: many; CDR3 DNA: TGTGCCAGCAGTGGAGGGCGGGGACAGGGGGCAATCGGGTATTTT; CDR3 protein: CASSGGRGQGAIGYF
V gene: TRBV24-1; D gene: TRBD1; J gene: TRBJ2-5; clone size: many; CDR3 DNA: TGTGCCACCAGTGATTTGCCGGGACAGGGGCTGGAGACCCAGTACTTC; CDR3 protein: CATSDLPGQGLETQYF
V gene: TRBV6-1; D gene: TRBD1; J gene: TRBJ1-5; clone size: many; CDR3 DNA: TGTGCCAGCAGGACAGGGGGCAATCAGCCCCAGCATTTT; CDR3 protein: CASRTGGNQPQHF
V gene: TRBV6-5; D gene: NA; J gene: TRBJ1-4; clone size: many; CDR3 DNA: TGTGCCAGCAGTTTCCAGGGCGTAGGTGAAAAACTGTTTTTT; CDR3 protein: CASSFQGVGEKLFF
V gene: TRBV27; D gene: NA; J gene: TRBJ2-3; clone size: many; CDR3 DNA: TGTGCCAGCAGTTTATCCCCGTCCACTAGCACAGATACGCAGTATTTT; CDR3 protein: CASSLSPSTSTDTQYF
V gene: TRBV11-2; D gene: TRBD2; J gene: TRBJ2-7; clone size: NA; CDR3 DNA: TGTGCCAGCAGCTCTCGACTAGCGGGAGACCACGAGCAGTACTTC; CDR3 protein: CASSSRLAGDHEQYF
V gene: TRBV2; D gene: NA; J gene: TRBJ1-1; clone size: many; CDR3 DNA: TGTGCCAGCAGTCCCAGGGAGGGCACTGAAGCTTTCTTT; CDR3 protein: CASSPREGTEAFF